This passage covers 32 T cell receptor beta chains from one sample sequenced in a study of low-dose radiotherapy and immunotherapy resistance in tumors. TRAV- and TRBV-specific primers, spanning alpha and beta chains, primed first-strand cDNA. Using a constant-region primer together with a V-primer adapter, TCRs were subjected to around 20 PCR cycles of amplification. TCRdb used MiXCR to reprocess the reads, holding one entry per CDR3 protein. Among tens of thousands of distinct CDR3 sequences listed, less than 25% were seen once. The time point was: before trial treatment. The sample here was PBMCs, taken before treatment. These receptors all stem from a male donor with prostate cancer.

Regarding this clonotype: Being one base from a much bigger clone, this may be a read error. V usage is TRBV7-2 and J usage is TRBJ2-3; tentative D call: TRBD1 (6 bases). CDR3 size: 15 residues. Germline CDR1 is SGHTA and CDR2 is FQGNSA. V dropped 5 bases and J dropped 5 bases, with 17 bases sitting between them. The CDR3 reads CASSHEGVKGDTQYF. For the CDR3, the DNA is TGTGCCAGCAGCCATGAGGGGGTGAAAGGAGATACGCAGTATTTT.

The rearrangement links TRBV18 to TRBJ2-7, with 12 bases lining up with TRBD2. The CDR3 runs to 16 residues. Germline lookup yields CDR1 KGHSH and CDR2 LQKENI. After removal of 0 bases from V and 1 base from J, the junction contained 1 base not matched to a gene. This CDR3 reads CASSPPGLAGSYEQYF. As DNA, the CDR3 is TGTGCCAGCTCACCACCTGGACTAGCGGGGTCCTACGAGCAGTACTTC.

To note about this clonotype: A far larger clone is one nucleotide away, so this likely arose from a read error. The chain carries TRBV6-1 and TRBJ2-7; tentative D call: TRBD2 (5 bases). The V gene's germline CDR1 is MNHNS and CDR2 SASEGT. With 11 bases removed from V and 2 bases from J, the gap between germline ends came to 19 bases. This CDR3 has 14 residues. CDR3 DNA: TGTGCCGGCGCTTCGACTAACGGGACCTACGAGCAGTACTTC. Residues: CAGASTNGTYEQYF.

This clonotype has a count of ten or more. The chain carries TRBV12-3 or TRBV12-4 and TRBJ2-1, with 7 bases identical to TRBD1. Trimming removed 6 bases from V and 2 bases from J; junction bases left unmatched: 4. The CDR3 is 14 amino acids. Here the CDR3 DNA reads TGTGCCAGCAGCCCGGACAGGACCTACAATGAGCAGTTCTTC. This codes for CASSPDRTYNEQFF.

The chain carries TRBV7-2 and TRBJ2-3, with TRBD2 matching 12 bases. The V and J ends lost 0 bases and 0 bases, in that order; junction bases with no gene match: 7. Germline V lookup: CDR1 SGHTA, CDR2 FQGNSA. This CDR3 has 19 residues. For the CDR3, the DNA is TGTGCCAGCAGCTTAGCGCTAGGGACTAGCGGGTCGAGCACAGATACGCAGTATTTT. The encoded protein is CASSLALGTSGSSTDTQYF.

This clonotype was found many times. This sequence joins TRBV28 and TRBJ2-1; possibly TRBD2 for D (6 bases). In germline, CDR1 is MDHEN, CDR2 SYDVKM. The CDR3 runs 15 residues. V lost 5 bases to trimming and J lost 5 bases, with 16 bases between them. The CDR3 loop is CASSAPRGNHNEQFF. CDR3 in DNA: TGTGCCAGCAGTGCCCCTCGGGGGAACCACAATGAGCAGTTCTTC.

This clonotype came up many times. The CDR3 DNA sequence: TGTGCCAGCAGTTTTCGGCTAGCGGGAGTAGGAAGCACAGATACGCAGTATTTT. Amino acid sequence: CASSFRLAGVGSTDTQYF. V and J are TRBV28 and TRBJ2-3; TRBD2 matches at 10 bases. V lost 3 bases to trimming and J lost 0 bases; unmatched junction nucleotides: 9. In germline, CDR1 is MDHEN, CDR2 SYDVKM. The CDR3 sequence is 18 residues long.

The V call is TRBV10-3, the J call TRBJ2-1; 15 nucleotides line up with TRBD2. Germline CDR1 and CDR2: ENHRY and SYGVKD. CDR3 length: 20 amino acids. Trimming took 3 bases from V and 1 from J; bases not matched to a gene: 10. CDR3 protein: CAISEHGTSGRRGSYNEQFF. In DNA form, the CDR3 reads TGTGCCATCAGTGAACACGGGACTAGCGGGAGGCGGGGGTCCTACAATGAGCAGTTCTTC.

This clonotype was detected only once. A far larger clone is off by one base, so a read error is likely. This sequence joins TRBV13 and TRBJ1-2; TRBD1 is a possible D gene (6 bases). The CDR3 has 12 amino acids. The V gene's germline CDR1 is PRHDT and CDR2 FYEKMQ (reference sequence). Trimming removed 4 bases at V and 9 bases at J, with 12 bases between. The CDR3 sequence: CASSSTGFSYTF. The CDR3 coding sequence is TGTGCCAGCAGCTCTACAGGGTTTAGCTACACCTTC.

This clonotype was found a few times. The chain uses TRBV29-1 and TRBJ1-2, with D perhaps TRBD1 (6 bases). The CDR3 is 13 amino acids. V lost 4 bases to trimming and J lost 4 bases, with 13 bases between them. The germline CDR1 and CDR2 sequences are SQVTM and ANQGSEA. DNA for the CDR3: TGCAGCGTTGCTCAGGGGATCTTCTATGGCTACACCTTC. Its protein is CSVAQGIFYGYTF.

This clonotype showed up many times. The chain combines TRBV7-9 with TRBJ2-1, with TRBD2 matching 8 bases. The CDR3 consists of 14 residues. Trimming at V came to 5 bases and at J to 7 bases, leaving 7 bases not matched to a gene. Germline assignment: CDR1 SEHNR and CDR2 FQNEAQ (reference sequence). The CDR3 DNA follows: TGTGCCAGCAGCCCAGCGGGGGAGCGGAATGAGCAGTTCTTC. Translated, it gives CASSPAGERNEQFF.

This clonotype came up many times. The V and J genes are TRBV29-1 and TRBJ1-1; D might be TRBD1 (5 bases). V shed 4 bases and J shed 6 bases, with 18 bases lying between them. CDR3 length: 14 residues. Per the germline V gene, CDR1 is SQVTM and CDR2 is ANQGSEA. In DNA, the CDR3 is TGCAGCGTTGGGTCTAAATTGGGGGAGGCTGAAGCTTTCTTT. Protein sequence: CSVGSKLGEAEAFF.

The genes are TRBV4-1 and TRBJ2-5; 10 positions match TRBD2. Germline V CDR1 and CDR2: MGHRA, YSYEKL. Trimming removed 1 base from V and 4 bases from J; junction bases left unmatched: 3. CDR3 size: 15 residues. The CDR3 DNA follows: TGCGCCAGCAGCCAAGGGTTAGCGGGAGGAGAGACCCAGTACTTC. Translated, it gives CASSQGLAGGETQYF.

This clonotype was counted at least ten times. The V and J genes are TRBV30 and TRBJ1-5; D ambiguous. Trimming cost V 2 bases and J 2 bases, with 7 bases left between them. Germline loops: CDR1 GTSNPN, CDR2 SVGIG (reference sequence). This CDR3 region has 13 residues. This chain's CDR3 is CAWSREGNQPQHF. Here the CDR3 DNA reads TGTGCCTGGAGTCGGGAGGGCAATCAGCCCCAGCATTTT.

The J gene is TRBJ1-1, the V gene TRBV14; a possible D gene is TRBD1 (6 bases). The germline V gene has CDR1 SGHDN and CDR2 FVKESK. Trimming removed 4 bases at V and 5 bases at J, with 14 bases between. There are 14 residues in the CDR3. DNA of the CDR3: TGTGCCAGCAGCCCCCCTCGAGGGGGTACTGAAGCTTTCTTT. Protein product: CASSPPRGGTEAFF.

This clonotype showed up many times. The V and J genes are TRBV20-1 and TRBJ2-2, with TRBD1 matching 8 bases. V shed 3 bases and J 6 bases; nucleotides not matched to a gene: 9. The CDR3 spans 15 residues. Per the germline V gene, CDR1 is DFQATT and CDR2 is SNEGSKA (reference sequence). CDR3 DNA sequence: TGCAGTGCTAGGTCTCAGGGGGCATGGGCCGGGGAGCTGTTTTTT. Translated, it gives CSARSQGAWAGELFF.

This chain links TRBV29-1 with TRBJ2-7, with D perhaps matching TRBD2 (5 bases). The germline gives CDR1 SQVTM, CDR2 ANQGSEA. The CDR3 totals 12 residues. V shed 6 bases and J shed 3 bases, with 12 bases lying between them. The CDR3 loop reads CSVLGLIYEQYF. CDR3 DNA sequence: TGCAGCGTACTTGGACTGATCTACGAGCAGTACTTC.

This clonotype has a count of ten or more. The rearrangement links TRBV5-4 to TRBJ2-5; 12 bases line up with TRBD2. Germline CDR1 is SGHNT and CDR2 is YYREEE (reference sequence). The ends lost 0 bases at V and 4 bases at J; junction bases unmatched: 7. This CDR3 is 17 amino acids long. The CDR3 bases are TGTGCCAGCAGCTTGGGGCGACTAGCGGGGGTCGGAGAGACCCAGTACTTC. Protein: CASSLGRLAGVGETQYF.

This clonotype was found many times. The gene calls are TRBV5-4 and TRBJ1-2; D gene uncertain. The V gene's germline CDR1 is SGHNT and CDR2 YYREEE (reference sequence). This CDR3 is 13 amino acids long. Trimming left V 0 bases short and J 7 bases short, with 10 bases between. The CDR3 is CASSLAGSFGYTF. The CDR3 DNA is TGTGCCAGCAGCTTGGCAGGCAGCTTTGGCTACACCTTC.

This clonotype was detected many times. The V gene is TRBV27, the J gene TRBJ1-1; D not resolved. This CDR3 has 15 residues. The germline CDR1 and CDR2 sequences are MNHEY and SMNVEV (reference sequence). The ends were cut back, 4 bases at V and 7 bases at J, with 19 bases in the middle. CDR3: CASSSLFSLDGEAFF. The DNA for the CDR3 is TGTGCCAGCAGTTCTTTATTTTCACTAGACGGTGAAGCTTTCTTT.

This clonotype has a count of ten or more. The chain joins TRBV28 to TRBJ2-6; D remains unclear. V lost 7 bases and J 0 bases, leaving 7 bases between the germline ends. This CDR3 region has 14 residues. CDR1 is MDHEN, CDR2 SYDVKM, per germline. The CDR3 DNA follows: TGTGCCAGCACCCTGAACTCTGGGGCCAACGTCCTGACTTTC. Its translation is CASTLNSGANVLTF.

The sample holds many counts of this clonotype. The chain links TRBV18 to TRBJ2-1, with unresolved D. Trimming shortened V by 3 bases and J by 6 bases, and 3 bases separated the two germline ends. CDR3 length: 11 residues. The V gene's germline CDR1 is KGHSH and CDR2 LQKENI. Here the CDR3 reads CASSPSNEQFF. The CDR3, as DNA: TGTGCCAGCTCACCTTCCAATGAGCAGTTCTTC.

This clonotype was recorded many times. The J gene is TRBJ2-1, the V gene TRBV7-9, with D perhaps TRBD1 (6 bases). Trimming pared 9 bases from V and 0 bases from J, leaving 15 bases between. This CDR3 is 15 amino acids long. Germline loops: CDR1 SEHNR, CDR2 FQNEAQ (reference sequence). This chain's CDR3 is CARTGQSGSYNEQFF. The CDR3 region has the DNA TGTGCCAGAACAGGACAGAGTGGCTCCTACAATGAGCAGTTCTTC.

This chain links TRBV6-8 with TRBJ1-3; D perhaps matches TRBD1 (6 bases). Germline CDR1 MNHGY, CDR2 SAAAGT. This CDR3 has 15 amino acids. Trimming left V 5 bases short and J 0 bases short, with 11 bases between. CDR3 region: CASSEQGTSGNTIYF. Written as DNA, the CDR3 is TGTGCCAGCAGTGAACAGGGAACCTCTGGAAACACCATATATTTT.

This clonotype was observed many times. The rearrangement joins TRBV19 to TRBJ2-5, with D possibly TRBD2 on 6 matching bases. V dropped 6 bases and J dropped 6 bases, with 23 bases sitting between them. This CDR3 is 16 amino acids long. In germline, CDR1 is LNHDA, CDR2 SQIVND (reference sequence). The CDR3 DNA reads TGTGCCAGTAGCCCCCAAGCAGGCGGGATTGGGAAGACCCAGTACTTC. It is translated as CASSPQAGGIGKTQYF.

This clonotype appeared many times. This chain links TRBV24-1 with TRBJ1-2, with 9 bases lining up with TRBD1. This CDR3 is built from 14 residues. Losses at the gene ends were 6 bases for V and 6 bases for J; bases not matched to a gene: 7. The germline V gene has CDR1 KGHDR and CDR2 SFDVKD. For the CDR3, the DNA is TGTGCCACCAGTCCGGGACAGGGTATGGATGGCTACACCTTC. The encoded protein is CATSPGQGMDGYTF.

The chain carries TRBV5-3 and TRBJ1-1; TRBD1 agrees at 8 bases. TRBV5-3 qualifies as an ORF whose function is uncertain. The CDR3 consists of 16 residues. The V segment lost 4 bases and the J segment 0 bases; nucleotides outside the gene matches: 8. CDR3: CARSTGQGLVNTEAFF. CDR3 sequence (DNA): TGTGCCAGAAGCACCGGACAGGGCCTTGTGAACACTGAAGCTTTCTTT.

The chain carries TRBV20-1 and TRBJ2-7; a weak D match, TRBD2 (5 bases). Trimming removed 3 bases at V and 0 bases at J, with 15 bases between. Germline lookup yields CDR1 DFQATT and CDR2 SNEGSKA (reference sequence). The CDR3 runs 15 residues. The CDR3 sequence is CSASTRGWDSYEQYF. In nucleotides, the CDR3 is TGCAGTGCTAGTACACGGGGATGGGACTCCTACGAGCAGTACTTC.

This clonotype is labeled medium-sized. This chain uses TRBV28 with TRBJ2-1; D unclear. The CDR3 spans 13 residues. Per the germline V gene, CDR1 is MDHEN and CDR2 is SYDVKM. The germline V and J ends were trimmed by 3 bases and 8 bases, with 11 bases remaining between them. CDR3 sequence (DNA): TGTGCCAGCAGTTTGATCGGGTTATATGAGCAGTTCTTC. Its translation: CASSLIGLYEQFF. The full variable domain, with the rest looked up from reference TRBV28 and TRBJ2-1, is DVKVTQSSRYLVKRTGEKVFLECVQDMDHENMFWYRQDPGLGLRLIYFSYDVKMKEKGDIPEGYSVSREKKERFSLILESASTNQTSMYLCASSLIGLYEQFFGPGTRLTVL.

Turning to this clonotype: A far larger clone is a single base away, which makes a read error likely. The V call is TRBV5-4, the J call TRBJ2-1, with 9 bases aligning to TRBD1. The CDR3 loop spans 15 amino acids. V dropped 1 base and J dropped 10; count of bases not matched to a gene: 9. The V gene's germline CDR1 is SGHNT and CDR2 YYREEE (reference sequence). The CDR3 here is CASSLPTGTGYEQFF. DNA for the CDR3: TGTGCCAGCAGCTTGCCCACCGGGACAGGGTACGAGCAGTTCTTC.

This clonotype came up many times. The V and J genes are TRBV20-1 and TRBJ2-7; a possible D gene is TRBD2 (5 bases). Germline CDR1 and CDR2: DFQATT and SNEGSKA (reference sequence). The V end lost 1 base, the J end lost 0 bases, and 7 bases lay between the germline ends. The CDR3 sequence is 13 residues long. In DNA, the CDR3 is TGCAGTGCTAGAGCGGGGAGCTCCTACGAGCAGTACTTC. It encodes CSARAGSSYEQYF.

This clonotype was observed many times. The chain employs TRBV6-8 and TRBJ2-5, with D tentatively TRBD1 or TRBD2 (6 bases each). In germline, CDR1 is MNHGY, CDR2 SAAAGT. Trimming shortened V by 5 bases and J by 9 bases, and 19 bases separated the two germline ends. The CDR3 has 14 residues. DNA of the CDR3: TGTGCCAGCAGTGGAGGGGGGCTGGCGGAGGCCCAGTACTTC. Translating it yields CASSGGGLAEAQYF.